These T cell receptor beta chains were read from a single sample in a study of neoadjuvant anti-PD-1 for oral cavity cancer. The method was immunoSEQ multiplex PCR; TCRdb's version includes in-frame clones alone and lacks a portion of them. In the table there are 60,000 to 80,000 clones, approximately 79% of which are singletons. The sample in question was PBMCs, obtained before nivolumab (anti-PD-1) treatment. The receptors stem from a person between 35 and 79 years old with oral cavity squamous cell carcinoma. Each CDR3 is given with its conserved first and last residue. D genes are given only for firm matches. Where a row states a size, it is once, few, many or the class of an expanded clone; other rows omit it.

>-|TRBJ1-2|TRBV10-3|-
TGTGCCATCAGCATGGACTCCGTCTATGGCTACACCTTC
CAISMDSVYGYTF
>-|TRBJ2-7|TRBV27|TRBD2
TGTGCCAGCAGTTCCTACGGGGGGTCCTACGAGCAGTACTTC
CASSSYGGSYEQYF
>-|TRBJ1-2|TRBV30|-
TGTGCCTGGATTTCCAGGGTTGAGGGTCGCTACACCTTC
CAWISRVEGRYTF
>-|TRBJ1-1|TRBV10-3|TRBD1
TGTGCCATTCGGACAGGGAACACTGAAGCTTTCTTT
CAIRTGNTEAFF
>-|TRBJ1-1|TRBV6-5|-
TGTGCCAGCAGTTACGTCAGTCAGTCGGGAAGCACTGAAGCTTTCTTT
CASSYVSQSGSTEAFF
>few|TRBJ1-1|TRBV2|-
TGTGCCAGCAGTGAAGGATCGCTTGGGGCTTTCTTT
CASSEGSLGAFF
>-|TRBJ1-2|TRBV11-1|-
TGTGCCAGCAGCTTCGAGGCGCGGTTTAACTATGGCTACACCTTC
CASSFEARFNYGYTF
>-|TRBJ2-7|TRBV7-8|TRBD2
TGTGCCAGCAGCTTAGACGGGACTAGCGGGAGACAGCAGTACTTC
CASSLDGTSGRQQYF
>-|TRBJ1-6|TRBV7-2|-
TGTGCCAGCGTCCGGGACTTTTTTTCTAATTCACCCCTCCACTTT
CASVRDFFSNSPLHF
>-|TRBJ1-5|TRBV6-5|-
TGTGCCAGCAGTTCCCCGGACAGAAATCAGCCCCAGCATTTT
CASSSPDRNQPQHF
>-|TRBJ1-2|TRBV5-4|-
TGTGCCAGCAGCTTTATCGAGGGGGACTATGGCTACACCTTC
CASSFIEGDYGYTF
>-|TRBJ2-2|TRBV11-3|TRBD2
TGTGCCAGCAGCCTCACGGCGGGAGCCGGGGAGCTGTTTTTT
CASSLTAGAGELFF